Presented here are 15 T cell receptor beta chains from one specimen sequenced in a study of blood T cells in healthy people across ages (dated by TCRdb to between 2014 and 2017). The receptor library was made with 5' RACE. TCRdb names Illumina HiSeq 2500 as the instrument used. The second PCR ran for about 6 to 11 cycles and used a J-beta primer mix along with a sample-barcoded 5' primer. TCRdb reanalyzed the raw reads on its own, using fastp at Q25 for trimming and MiXCR for clone calling, and kept in-frame beta chains. Each CDR3 protein gets just one entry, which takes the most common genes and DNA from the rows behind it. The sample table holds around 1,000,000 distinct CDR3 sequences, of which roughly two fifths were seen once. The ten largest clones represent around 13% of the sample. Material: blood. All receptors come from a man aged 18 to 29 in good health.

The chain has TRBV4-3 and TRBJ1-5; TRBD1 is a possible D gene (5 bases). Germline loops: CDR1 LGHNA, CDR2 YSLEER. With 0 bases removed from V and 7 bases from J, the gap between germline ends came to 13 bases. The CDR3 loop spans 15 amino acids. The DNA of the CDR3 is TGCGCCAGCAGCCAAGATTTGGGGCCGGAGCAGCCCCAGCATTTT. It specifies CASSQDLGPEQPQHF.

This chain connects TRBV6-1 to TRBJ2-1, with 9 bases fitting TRBD2. This CDR3 is 16 amino acids long. V lost 2 bases and J lost 4; bases outside the gene matches: 6. The germline V gene has CDR1 MNHNS and CDR2 SASEGT. Here the CDR3 DNA reads TGTGCCAGCAGTGAAAGCATAGCGGGGGAGTACAATGAGCAGTTCTTC. It yields the protein CASSESIAGEYNEQFF.

The chain carries TRBV4-2 and TRBJ1-6, with unresolved D. Germline assignment: CDR1 LGHNA and CDR2 YNFKEQ. The V end was cut by 1 base, the J end by 8 bases, with 15 bases between. This CDR3 is built from 16 residues. The CDR3: CASSQVPGRRDSPLHF. The CDR3, as DNA: TGTGCCAGCAGCCAAGTTCCCGGGAGGAGGGATTCACCCCTCCACTTT.

V is TRBV20-1 and J is TRBJ2-4; no reliable D call. The CDR3 covers 14 residues. The V gene lost 6 bases and the J gene lost 0 bases, with 12 bases spanning the gap. Germline CDR1 is DFQATT and CDR2 is SNEGSKA (reference sequence). In DNA, the CDR3 is TGCAGTGCCGGCCCGATTCTAGCCAAAAACATTCAGTACTTC. It is translated as CSAGPILAKNIQYF.

This clonotype appeared a few times. The V and J genes are TRBV11-2 and TRBJ2-1; tentatively, D is TRBD1 or TRBD2 (6 bases each). V lost 6 bases and J lost 0, with 15 bases in between. The CDR3 runs 16 residues. Germline V gene lookup returns CDR1 SGHAT and CDR2 FQNNGV. The CDR3, as DNA: TGTGCCAGCAGTCCCCTTAAGGGGGGCTCCTACAATGAGCAGTTCTTC. Protein product: CASSPLKGGSYNEQFF.

In its sample, this clonotype was seen once. Mismatch with germline at one junction end may stem from a read error. The gene calls are TRBV7-3 and TRBJ2-1; D gene uncertain. This CDR3 comprises 16 residues. CDR1 and CDR2 (germline): SGHTA, FQGTGA. The CDR3 DNA follows: TGTCCCAGCAGCTCCGGAGCATTAAACTCCTACAATGAGCAGTTCTTC. This sequence encodes CPSSSGALNSYNEQFF.

The V and J genes are TRBV7-2 and TRBJ1-4; D call uncertain. CDR1 and CDR2 (germline): SGHTA, FQGNSA. Trimming cost V 8 bases and J 0 bases, with 7 bases left between them. This CDR3 spans 13 amino acids. CDR3 DNA: TGTGCCAGCGCCCGTACAACTAATGAAAAACTGTTTTTT. This gives the protein CASARTTNEKLFF. The complete variable domain, with remaining parts taken from reference TRBV7-2 and TRBJ1-4, reads GAGVSQSPSNKVTEKGKDVELRCDPISGHTALYWYRQSLGQGLEFLIYFQGNSAPDKSGLPSDRFSAERTGGSVSTLTIQRTQQEDSAVYLCASARTTNEKLFFGSGTQLSVL.

This chain uses TRBV6-5 with TRBJ1-1; D unresolved. V was shortened by 4 bases and J by 10 bases, with 22 bases between the two germline ends. The V gene's germline CDR1 is MNHEY and CDR2 SVGAGI. The CDR3 length is 15 residues. This CDR3 is CASSWSVESRQSAFF. The CDR3 DNA is TGTGCCAGCAGTTGGAGCGTAGAGAGCCGGCAGTCAGCTTTCTTT.

This clonotype occurred many times. J is TRBJ1-1 and V is TRBV10-3; tentative D call: TRBD1 (6 bases). The CDR3 has 15 amino acids. The V and J ends lost 0 bases and 3 bases respectively, with 11 bases between them. Germline loops: CDR1 ENHRY, CDR2 SYGVKD. CDR3 nucleotide sequence: TGTGCCATCAGTGAGTCCGGGTCAGGGGACACTGAAGCTTTCTTT. This sequence encodes CAISESGSGDTEAFF.

This clonotype was observed a few times. CDR3 amino acids: CASSQDKETQPQHF. The CDR3 bases are TGTGCCAGCAGCCAAGATAAGGAGACCCAGCCCCAGCATTTT. The rearrangement links TRBV4-2 to TRBJ1-5; the D is unclear. The ends were cut back, 0 bases at V and 7 bases at J, with 10 bases in the middle. CDR3 size: 14 residues. Germline V lookup: CDR1 LGHNA, CDR2 YNFKEQ.

The rearrangement links TRBV29-1 to TRBJ2-5; 7 positions agree with TRBD2. CDR1 is SQVTM, CDR2 ANQGSEA, per germline. Trimming removed 1 base from V and 5 bases from J; junction bases left unmatched: 7. The CDR3 covers 14 residues. Here the CDR3 reads CSVEARLARETQYF. The CDR3 bases are TGCAGCGTTGAAGCCAGACTAGCTCGGGAGACCCAGTACTTC. Drawing the rest from reference TRBV29-1 and TRBJ2-5, the complete variable domain is SAVISQKPSRDICQRGTSLTIQCQVDSQVTMMFWYRQQPGQSLTLIATANQGSEATYESGFVIDKFPISRPNLTFSTLTVSNMSPEDSSIYLCSVEARLARETQYFGPGTRLLVL.

A few counts support this clonotype. V and J are TRBV7-8 and TRBJ1-2; D not resolved. The CDR3 consists of 13 residues. V lost 2 bases and J 10 bases, leaving 14 bases between the germline ends. Germline V lookup: CDR1 SGHVS, CDR2 FQNEAQ. The CDR3 DNA reads as TGTGCCAGCAGCTTATACCGGGAGTTGGACTACACCTTC. Amino acids: CASSLYRELDYTF. Full variable domain (rest looked up from reference TRBV7-8 and TRBJ1-2): GAGVSQSPRYKVAKRGQDVALRCDPISGHVSLFWYQQALGQGPEFLTYFQNEAQLDKSGLPSDRFFAERPEGSVSTLKIQRTQQEDSAVYLCASSLYRELDYTFGSGTRLTVV.

The sample holds a few counts of this clonotype. CDR3 sequence: CASSFHTDRDEYEQYF. The CDR3 DNA reads TGCGCCAGCAGCTTTCACACCGACAGGGATGAATACGAGCAGTACTTC. The J gene is TRBJ2-7, the V gene TRBV5-1, with 7 bases aligning to TRBD1. V shed 2 bases, J shed 4 bases, and the junction held 12 bases outside the gene matches. Germline loops: CDR1 SGHRS, CDR2 YFSETQ. The CDR3 is 16 residues long.

This clonotype has just a few counts. This chain links TRBV6-5 with TRBJ1-1, with no clear D. Trimming removed 2 bases at V and 3 bases at J, with 13 bases between. CDR3 size: 15 residues. The germline gives CDR1 MNHEY, CDR2 SVGAGI. CDR3 protein: CASSYGHKGDTEAFF. The CDR3 bases are TGTGCCAGCAGTTACGGGCATAAGGGTGACACTGAAGCTTTCTTT.

DNA of the CDR3: TGTGCCAGCAGACCGCCGGGACGGTACAATGAGCAGTTCTTC. The encoded protein is CASRPPGRYNEQFF. The gene calls are TRBV6-5 and TRBJ2-1; either TRBD1 or TRBD2 may supply D (5 bases each). The germline CDR1 and CDR2 sequences are MNHEY and SVGAGI. The CDR3 loop spans 14 amino acids. V lost 6 bases and J lost 4, with 13 bases in between.